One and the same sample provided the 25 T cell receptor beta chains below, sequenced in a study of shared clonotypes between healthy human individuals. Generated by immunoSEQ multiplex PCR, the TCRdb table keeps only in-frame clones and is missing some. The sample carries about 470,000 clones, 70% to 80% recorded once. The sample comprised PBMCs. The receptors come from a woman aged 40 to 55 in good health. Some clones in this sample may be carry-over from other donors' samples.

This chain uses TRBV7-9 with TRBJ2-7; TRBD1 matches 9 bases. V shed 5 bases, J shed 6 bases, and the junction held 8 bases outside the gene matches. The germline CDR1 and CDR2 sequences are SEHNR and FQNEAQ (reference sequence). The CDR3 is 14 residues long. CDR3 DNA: TGTGCCAGCAGCCTCAGGACAGGGGACGGCGAGCAGTACTTC. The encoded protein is CASSLRTGDGEQYF.

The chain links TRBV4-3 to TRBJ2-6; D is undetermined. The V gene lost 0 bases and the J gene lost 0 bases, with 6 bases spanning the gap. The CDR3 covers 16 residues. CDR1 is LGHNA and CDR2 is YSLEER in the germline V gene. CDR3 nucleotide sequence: TGCGCCAGCAGCCAAGAGGGGTACTCTGGGGCCAACGTCCTGACTTTC. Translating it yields CASSQEGYSGANVLTF.

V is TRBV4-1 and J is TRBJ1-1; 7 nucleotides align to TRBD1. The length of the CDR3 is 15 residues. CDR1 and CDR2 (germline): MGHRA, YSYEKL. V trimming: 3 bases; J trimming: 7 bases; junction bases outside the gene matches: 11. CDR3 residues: CASSHPVGGQSEAFF. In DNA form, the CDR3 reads TGCGCCAGCAGCCACCCCGTGGGGGGACAGAGTGAAGCTTTCTTT.

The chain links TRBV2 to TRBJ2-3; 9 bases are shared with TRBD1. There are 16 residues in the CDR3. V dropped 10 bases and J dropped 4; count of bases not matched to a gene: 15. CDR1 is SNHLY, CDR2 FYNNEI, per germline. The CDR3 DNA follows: TGTGCCACTACGCTCCCGGGACAGGGTACCGCAGATACGCAGTATTTT. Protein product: CATTLPGQGTADTQYF.

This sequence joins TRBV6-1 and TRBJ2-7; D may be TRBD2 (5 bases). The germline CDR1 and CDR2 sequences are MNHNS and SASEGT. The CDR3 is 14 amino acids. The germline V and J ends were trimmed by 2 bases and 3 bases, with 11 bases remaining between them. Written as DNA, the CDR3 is TGTGCCAGCAGTGAACGGGGAAATAACTACGAGCAGTACTTC. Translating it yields CASSERGNNYEQYF.

CDR3 sequence (DNA): TGTGCCAGCAGCCAAGGAGGGGACACCGGGGAGCTGTTTTTT. Protein: CASSQGGDTGELFF. The rearrangement uses TRBV4-2 and TRBJ2-2; D possibly uses TRBD1 or TRBD2 (5 bases each). The CDR3 sequence is 14 residues long. V lost 1 base to trimming and J lost 3 bases, with 6 bases between them. Per the germline V gene, CDR1 is LGHNA and CDR2 is YNFKEQ.

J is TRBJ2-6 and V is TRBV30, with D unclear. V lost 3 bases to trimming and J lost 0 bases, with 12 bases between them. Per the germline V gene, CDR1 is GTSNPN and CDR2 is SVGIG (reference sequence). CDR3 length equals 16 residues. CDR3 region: CAWSTLYSSGANVLTF. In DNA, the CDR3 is TGTGCCTGGAGCACACTATACAGCTCTGGGGCCAACGTCCTGACTTTC.

This CDR3 reads CASSPLGPGGGELFF. The DNA for the CDR3 is TGTGCCAGCAGCCCCCTAGGCCCAGGGGGCGGGGAGCTGTTTTTT. The chain has TRBV14 and TRBJ2-2; 7 bases fit TRBD1. The germline CDR1 and CDR2 sequences are SGHDN and FVKESK. Trimming at V came to 4 bases and at J to 7 bases, leaving 9 bases not matched to a gene. The CDR3 sequence is 15 residues long.

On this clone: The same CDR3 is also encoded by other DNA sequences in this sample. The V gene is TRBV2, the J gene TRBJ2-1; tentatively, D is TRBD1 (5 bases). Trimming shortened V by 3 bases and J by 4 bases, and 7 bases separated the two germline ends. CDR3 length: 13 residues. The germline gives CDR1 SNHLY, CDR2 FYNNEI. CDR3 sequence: CASSEGQYNEQFF. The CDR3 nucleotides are TGTGCCAGCAGTGAGGGGCAGTACAATGAGCAGTTCTTC.

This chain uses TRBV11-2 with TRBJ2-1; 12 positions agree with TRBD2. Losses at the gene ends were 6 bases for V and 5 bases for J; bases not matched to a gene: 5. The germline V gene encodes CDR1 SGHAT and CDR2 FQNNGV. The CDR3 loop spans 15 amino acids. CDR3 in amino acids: CASRSLAGGHNEQFF. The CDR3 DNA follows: TGTGCCAGCAGGTCTCTAGCGGGAGGGCACAATGAGCAGTTCTTC.

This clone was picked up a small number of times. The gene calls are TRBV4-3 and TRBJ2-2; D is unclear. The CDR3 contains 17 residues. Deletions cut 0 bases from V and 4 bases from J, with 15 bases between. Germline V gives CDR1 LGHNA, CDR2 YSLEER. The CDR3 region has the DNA TGCGCCAGCAGCCAAGATAACTACCCCATGCTCACCGGGGAGCTGTTTTTT. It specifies CASSQDNYPMLTGELFF.

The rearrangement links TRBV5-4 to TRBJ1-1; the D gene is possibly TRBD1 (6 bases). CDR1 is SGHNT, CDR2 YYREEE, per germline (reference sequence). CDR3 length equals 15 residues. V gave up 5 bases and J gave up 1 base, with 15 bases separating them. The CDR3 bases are TGTGCCAGCAGTAGCAGGGACAAGGGGAACACTGAAGCTTTCTTT. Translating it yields CASSSRDKGNTEAFF.

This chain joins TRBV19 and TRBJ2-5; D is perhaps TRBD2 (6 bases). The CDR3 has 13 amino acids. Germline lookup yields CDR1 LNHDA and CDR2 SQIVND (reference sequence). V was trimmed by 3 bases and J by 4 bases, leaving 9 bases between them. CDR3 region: CASSMGRGETQYF. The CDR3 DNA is TGTGCCAGTAGTATGGGGCGGGGAGAGACCCAGTACTTC. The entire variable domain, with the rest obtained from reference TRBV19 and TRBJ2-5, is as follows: DGGITQSPKYLFRKEGQNVTLSCEQNLNHDAMYWYRQDPGQGLRLIYYSQIVNDFQKGDIAEGYSVSREKKESFPLTVTSAQKNPTAFYLCASSMGRGETQYFGPGTRLLVL.

The CDR3 DNA follows: TGTGCCAGCAGTTTTAAGCCCAGACTAGCGAACTCCTACGAGCAGTACTTC. The encoded protein is CASSFKPRLANSYEQYF. J is TRBJ2-7 and V is TRBV28; 8 bases map to TRBD2. Trimming took 3 bases from V and 0 from J; bases not matched to a gene: 10. In germline, CDR1 is MDHEN, CDR2 SYDVKM. The CDR3 length is 17 residues.

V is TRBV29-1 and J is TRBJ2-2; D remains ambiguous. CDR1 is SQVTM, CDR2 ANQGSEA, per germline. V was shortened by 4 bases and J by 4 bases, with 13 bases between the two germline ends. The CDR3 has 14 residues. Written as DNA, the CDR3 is TGCAGCGTTGGTCTGGGCTTAGGCACCGGGGAGCTGTTTTTT. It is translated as CSVGLGLGTGELFF.

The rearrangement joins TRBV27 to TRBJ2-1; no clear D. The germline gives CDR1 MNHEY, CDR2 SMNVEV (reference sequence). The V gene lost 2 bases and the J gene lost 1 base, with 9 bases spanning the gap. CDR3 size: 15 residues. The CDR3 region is CASSLGLGSYNEQFF. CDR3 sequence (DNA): TGTGCCAGCAGTTTAGGGCTGGGATCCTACAATGAGCAGTTCTTC.

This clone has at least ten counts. CDR3 loop: CASIPGLAFLNEQFF. The CDR3 DNA sequence: TGTGCCAGCATTCCGGGACTAGCGTTTCTCAATGAGCAGTTCTTC. This sequence joins TRBV6-6 and TRBJ2-1; 10 nucleotides match TRBD2. The V and J ends lost 7 bases and 6 bases, in that order; junction bases with no gene match: 9. This CDR3 region has 15 residues. The germline V gene has CDR1 MNHNY and CDR2 SVGAGI (reference sequence).

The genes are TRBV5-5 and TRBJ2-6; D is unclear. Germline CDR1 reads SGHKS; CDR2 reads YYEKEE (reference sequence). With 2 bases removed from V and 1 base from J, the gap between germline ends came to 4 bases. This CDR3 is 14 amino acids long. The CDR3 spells CASSFPSGANVLTF. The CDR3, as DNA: TGTGCCAGCAGCTTCCCTTCTGGGGCCAACGTCCTGACTTTC.

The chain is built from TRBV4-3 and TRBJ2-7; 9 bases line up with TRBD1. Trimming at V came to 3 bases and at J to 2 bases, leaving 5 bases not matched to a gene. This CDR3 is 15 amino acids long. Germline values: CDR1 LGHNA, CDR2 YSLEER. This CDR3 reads CASSQRTGAPYEQYF. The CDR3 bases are TGCGCCAGCAGCCAGAGGACAGGGGCACCCTACGAGCAGTACTTC.

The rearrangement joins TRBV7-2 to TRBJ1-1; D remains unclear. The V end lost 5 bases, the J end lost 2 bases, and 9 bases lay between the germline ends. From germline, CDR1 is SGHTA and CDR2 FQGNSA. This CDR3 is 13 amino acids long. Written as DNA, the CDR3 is TGTGCCAGCAGCCCACCTCCAAACACTGAAGCTTTCTTT. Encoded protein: CASSPPPNTEAFF.

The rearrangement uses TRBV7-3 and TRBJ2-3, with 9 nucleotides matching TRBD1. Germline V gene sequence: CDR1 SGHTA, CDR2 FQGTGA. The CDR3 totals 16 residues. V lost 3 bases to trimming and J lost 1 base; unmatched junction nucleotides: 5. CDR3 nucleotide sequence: TGTGCCAGCAGCTTTGGACAGGGGTCTGGCACAGATACGCAGTATTTT. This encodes CASSFGQGSGTDTQYF.

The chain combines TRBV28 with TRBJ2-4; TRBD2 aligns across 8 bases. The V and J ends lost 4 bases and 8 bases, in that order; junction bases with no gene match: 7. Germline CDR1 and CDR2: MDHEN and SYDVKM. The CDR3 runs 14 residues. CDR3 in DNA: TGTGCCAGCAGTTGGACTAGCCGGGTCCACATTCAGTACTTC. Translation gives CASSWTSRVHIQYF. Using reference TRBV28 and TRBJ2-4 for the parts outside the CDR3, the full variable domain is DVKVTQSSRYLVKRTGEKVFLECVQDMDHENMFWYRQDPGLGLRLIYFSYDVKMKEKGDIPEGYSVSREKKERFSLILESASTNQTSMYLCASSWTSRVHIQYFGAGTRLSVL.

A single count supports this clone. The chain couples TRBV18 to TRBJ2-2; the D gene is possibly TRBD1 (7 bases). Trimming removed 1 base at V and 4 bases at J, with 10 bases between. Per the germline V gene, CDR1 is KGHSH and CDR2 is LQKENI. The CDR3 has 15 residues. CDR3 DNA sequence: TGTGCCAGCTCACCACGGCAGGGGGGCACCGGGGAGCTGTTTTTT. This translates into CASSPRQGGTGELFF. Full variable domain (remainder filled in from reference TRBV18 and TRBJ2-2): NAGVMQNPRHLVRRRGQEARLRCSPMKGHSHVYWYRQLPEEGLKFMVYLQKENIIDESGMPKERFSAEFPKEGPSILRIQQVVRGDSAAYFCASSPRQGGTGELFFGEGSRLTVL.

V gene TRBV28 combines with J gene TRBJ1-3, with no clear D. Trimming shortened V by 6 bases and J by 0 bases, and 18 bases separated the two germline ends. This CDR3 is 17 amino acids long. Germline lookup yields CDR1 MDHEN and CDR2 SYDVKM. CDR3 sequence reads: CASSYGFGLVSGNTIYF. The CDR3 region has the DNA TGTGCCAGCAGCTACGGGTTTGGGTTGGTCTCTGGAAACACCATATATTTT.

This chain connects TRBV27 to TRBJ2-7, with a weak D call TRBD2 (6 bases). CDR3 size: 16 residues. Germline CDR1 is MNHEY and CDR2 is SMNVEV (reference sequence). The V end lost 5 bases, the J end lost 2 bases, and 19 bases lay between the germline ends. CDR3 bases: TGTGCCAGCAGTGCCACCTGGGCTAGCGCGACCTACGAGCAGTACTTC. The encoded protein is CASSATWASATYEQYF.